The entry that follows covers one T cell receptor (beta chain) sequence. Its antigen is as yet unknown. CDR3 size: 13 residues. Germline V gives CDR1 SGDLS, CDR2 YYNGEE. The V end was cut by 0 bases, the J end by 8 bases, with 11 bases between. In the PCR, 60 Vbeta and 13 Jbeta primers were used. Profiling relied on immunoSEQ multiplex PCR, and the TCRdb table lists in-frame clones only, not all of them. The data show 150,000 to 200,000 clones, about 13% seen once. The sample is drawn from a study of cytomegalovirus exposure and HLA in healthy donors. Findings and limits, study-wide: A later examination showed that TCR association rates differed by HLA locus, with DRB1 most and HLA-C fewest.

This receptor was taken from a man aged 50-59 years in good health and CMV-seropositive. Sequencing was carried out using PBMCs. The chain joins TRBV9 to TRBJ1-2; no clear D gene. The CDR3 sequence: CASSVAPGRGYTF. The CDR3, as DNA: TGTGCCAGCAGCGTAGCACCTGGGCGCGGCTACACCTTC.